A selection of T cell receptor beta chains follows, all from one sample in a study of graft-versus-host responses after intestinal transplantation. No antigen has been assigned to these receptors. The repertoire was sequenced with immunoSEQ multiplex PCR; TCRdb's copy has only in-frame clones and lacks some. The sample has 98,000 or so clones, over 75% seen once. The sample was unstimulated CD4+ T cells sorted from spleen or lymph node cells, taken before intestinal transplant. All receptors come from a human donor who received an intestinal transplant. The CDR3 runs from the conserved cysteine through the conserved F or W. A D gene is named only where the DNA matches it firmly. The size of a clone is reported for some rows only, either as once, few or many, or as a class for expanded clones.

clone size: once
CDR3 length: 15
V gene: TRBV5-1
D gene: TRBD1
J gene: TRBJ2-7
CDR3 DNA: TGCGCCAGCAGCATATCCGGGACAGCATCCTACGAGCAGTACTTC
CDR3 protein: CASSISGTASYEQYF

clone size: .
CDR3 length: 16
V gene: TRBV4-1
D gene: .
J gene: TRBJ2-3
CDR3 DNA: TGCGCCGGCAGCCAAGGACCGACGAGGGGCACAGATACGCAGTATTTT
CDR3 protein: CAGSQGPTRGTDTQYF

clone size: once
CDR3 length: 14
V gene: TRBV19
D gene: TRBD2
J gene: TRBJ2-1
CDR3 DNA: TGTGCCAGTAGTATTAGGACTAGGGACAATGAGCAGTTCTTC
CDR3 protein: CASSIRTRDNEQFF

clone size: .
CDR3 length: 14
V gene: TRBV11-1
D gene: TRBD1
J gene: TRBJ2-7
CDR3 DNA: TGTGCCAGCAGCTTAGCCCTAACAGGGGTCGAGCAGTACTTC
CDR3 protein: CASSLALTGVEQYF

clone size: .
CDR3 length: 17
V gene: TRBV7-9
D gene: TRBD2
J gene: TRBJ2-3
CDR3 DNA: TGTGCCAGCAGCCTCCCCATGGCGGGAGGTCCCACAGATACGCAGTATTTT
CDR3 protein: CASSLPMAGGPTDTQYF

clone size: .
CDR3 length: 14
V gene: TRBV19
D gene: .
J gene: TRBJ1-3
CDR3 DNA: TGTGCCAGTAGCACGGCGGAGGGGGTAAACACCATATATTTT
CDR3 protein: CASSTAEGVNTIYF

clone size: .
CDR3 length: 14
V gene: TRBV7-9
D gene: .
J gene: TRBJ2-7
CDR3 DNA: TGTGCCAGCAGCCTAAGACTGAGCTCCTACGAGCAGTACTTC
CDR3 protein: CASSLRLSSYEQYF

clone size: .
CDR3 length: 16
V gene: TRBV7-2
D gene: .
J gene: TRBJ2-1
CDR3 DNA: TGTGCCAGCGCCACCCGGAGGGCGGGGACCCGGGATGAGCAGTTCTTC
CDR3 protein: CASATRRAGTRDEQFF

clone size: .
CDR3 length: 12
V gene: TRBV5-1
D gene: TRBD1
J gene: TRBJ1-3
CDR3 DNA: TGCGCCAGCAGCCTGGGACAGGGCGACATATATTTT
CDR3 protein: CASSLGQGDIYF

clone size: .
CDR3 length: 15
V gene: TRBV27
D gene: .
J gene: TRBJ1-6
CDR3 DNA: TGTGCCAGCAGTTTAGATCAGGTGATGAGATCGCCCCTCCACTTT
CDR3 protein: CASSLDQVMRSPLHF

clone size: .
CDR3 length: 18
V gene: TRBV15
D gene: .
J gene: TRBJ2-3
CDR3 DNA: TGTGCCACCAGCCCCGGCGGCAGATTCCTTCTTTCCACAGATACGCAGTATTTT
CDR3 protein: CATSPGGRFLLSTDTQYF

clone size: few
CDR3 length: 15
V gene: TRBV28
D gene: .
J gene: TRBJ1-4
CDR3 DNA: TGTGCCAGCAGTTTAGTTGGGAGAACTAATGAAAAACTGTTTTTT
CDR3 protein: CASSLVGRTNEKLFF

clone size: few
CDR3 length: 16
V gene: TRBV5-6
D gene: .
J gene: TRBJ1-2
CDR3 DNA: TGTGCCAGCAGCTTGGGGACAGTACGACTTCTCTATGGCTACACCTTC
CDR3 protein: CASSLGTVRLLYGYTF

clone size: .
CDR3 length: 15
V gene: TRBV29-1
D gene: TRBD1
J gene: TRBJ1-2
CDR3 DNA: TGCAGCGTGATGGGACAGGGTAACGCAGGGGATGGCTACACCTTC
CDR3 protein: CSVMGQGNAGDGYTF

clone size: .
CDR3 length: 15
V gene: TRBV6-6
D gene: .
J gene: TRBJ2-1
CDR3 DNA: TGTGCCAGCAGCCGAAGCGGCTCAACCTACAATGAGCAGTTCTTC
CDR3 protein: CASSRSGSTYNEQFF

clone size: .
CDR3 length: 13
V gene: TRBV11-2
D gene: .
J gene: TRBJ1-1
CDR3 DNA: TGTGCCAGCAGCTCCCGTACCCCCCTTGGGGCTTTCTTT
CDR3 protein: CASSSRTPLGAFF

clone size: .
CDR3 length: 15
V gene: TRBV19
D gene: .
J gene: TRBJ1-1
CDR3 DNA: TGTGCCAGTAGTATAACAGGGCCCATGAACACTGAAGCTTTCTTT
CDR3 protein: CASSITGPMNTEAFF

clone size: .
CDR3 length: 15
V gene: TRBV11-1
D gene: TRBD1
J gene: TRBJ2-7
CDR3 DNA: TGTGCCAGCAGCTCCGGGACAGGGAGTTTCTACGAGCAGTACTTC
CDR3 protein: CASSSGTGSFYEQYF

clone size: .
CDR3 length: 15
V gene: TRBV5-1
D gene: .
J gene: TRBJ2-3
CDR3 DNA: TGCGCCAGCAATACCGGGACTTCTAGCACAGATACGCAGTATTTT
CDR3 protein: CASNTGTSSTDTQYF

clone size: .
CDR3 length: 16
V gene: TRBV5-1
D gene: TRBD1
J gene: TRBJ2-2
CDR3 DNA: TGCGCCAGCAGCCTGTTCCGGGACAGGTATACCGGGGAGCTGTTTTTT
CDR3 protein: CASSLFRDRYTGELFF

clone size: few
CDR3 length: 15
V gene: TRBV9
D gene: .
J gene: TRBJ1-1
CDR3 DNA: TGTGCCAGCAGCTCGGACGGGCAGATGAACACTGAAGCTTTCTTT
CDR3 protein: CASSSDGQMNTEAFF

clone size: .
CDR3 length: 15
V gene: TRBV11-3
D gene: TRBD2
J gene: TRBJ2-1
CDR3 DNA: TGTGCCAGCAGTTCTAGCGGGGGATCCTACAATGAGCAGTTCTTC
CDR3 protein: CASSSSGGSYNEQFF

clone size: .
CDR3 length: 16
V gene: TRBV30
D gene: .
J gene: TRBJ2-1
CDR3 DNA: TGTGCCTGGACCCGTCGGGTAGGGGTGGTCTACAATGAGCAGTTCTTC
CDR3 protein: CAWTRRVGVVYNEQFF

clone size: .
CDR3 length: 14
V gene: TRBV6-5
D gene: TRBD1
J gene: TRBJ2-7
CDR3 DNA: TGTGCCAGCCGACTTGGACAGGGCTCCATCGAGCAGTACTTC
CDR3 protein: CASRLGQGSIEQYF